What follows are 9 T cell receptor beta chains derived from one specimen sequenced in a study of beta chain features in type 1 diabetes (dated by TCRdb to 2017 to 2018). The library came from the immunoSEQ multiplex PCR assay. The High Capacity cDNA Reverse Transcription Kit was used to reverse transcribe all of the isolated RNA, meaning that expressed TCRB transcripts were what got sequenced. The immuneACCESS repertoire file appears here via TCRdb, limited to in-frame rearrangements. These files lack a portion of the clones; in checked studies, under half of the deficit traces to unresolved V genes, and the cause of the others is not known. The sample has more than 550,000 clones on record, about 14% of them singletons. Of the sample, roughly 0.04% is held by the ten largest clones. Overall results and qualifications from the work: In all four CD4+ subsets, TCRB CDR3 length was moderately but significantly shorter in type 1 diabetes patients.

The antigens of these receptors remain unknown. The sequencing input was naive CD4+ T cells from blood. This specimen's cell subset or site label, per the study, means: true naive CD4+ T cells. These receptors originate from a man younger than 35 with type 1 diabetes.

The rearrangement uses TRBV6-5 and TRBJ1-5; 8 bases align to TRBD1. There are 13 residues in the CDR3. Germline assignment: CDR1 MNHEY and CDR2 SVGAGI. Trimming at V came to 4 bases and at J to 7 bases, leaving 3 bases not matched to a gene. In DNA, the CDR3 is TGTGCCAGCAGTTCAGGGGGCTACCAGCCCCAGCATTTT. Amino acid sequence: CASSSGGYQPQHF.

This clone was observed a handful of times. This sequence joins TRBV20-1 and TRBJ1-6; unclear D gene. Germline CDR1 is DFQATT and CDR2 is SNEGSKA (reference sequence). V was shortened by 1 base and J by 13 bases, with 8 bases between the two germline ends. This CDR3 is 11 amino acids long. DNA of the CDR3: TGCAGTGCTAGAGGGGGTAGTCCCCTCCACTTT. Residues: CSARGGSPLHF.

This clone was detected only a few times. The V call is TRBV19, the J call TRBJ2-2; possibly TRBD1 or TRBD2 for D (5 bases each). The V end was cut by 5 bases, the J end by 1 base, with 14 bases between. The CDR3 runs to 16 residues. The V gene's germline CDR1 is LNHDA and CDR2 SQIVND (reference sequence). The CDR3 region has the DNA TGTGCCAGTAGTGGGGCTAGCAGCTTGAACACCGGGGAGCTGTTTTTT. Protein product: CASSGASSLNTGELFF.

This rearrangement joins TRBV4-3 to TRBJ1-6, with D tentatively TRBD1 (6 bases). Germline V gives CDR1 LGHNA, CDR2 YSLEER. Trimming left V 0 bases short and J 13 bases short, with 19 bases between. The CDR3 runs to 16 residues. The CDR3 DNA reads as TGCGCCAGCAGCCAAGAGACCCGGGGGGCTTACGGTCCCCTCCACTTT. Protein sequence: CASSQETRGAYGPLHF.

This clone was found a few times. The V call is TRBV7-2, the J call TRBJ2-5; D may be TRBD1 or TRBD2 (6 bases each). Germline V gene lookup returns CDR1 SGHTA and CDR2 FQGNSA. CDR3 length: 14 amino acids. The V gene lost 5 bases and the J gene lost 5 bases, with 15 bases spanning the gap. The chain's CDR3 is CASSKMGGRETQYF. The CDR3 DNA follows: TGTGCCAGCAGCAAGATGGGGGGCCGGGAGACCCAGTACTTC.

This clone has only a few counts. V and J are TRBV4-3 and TRBJ1-1; D is perhaps TRBD1 (6 bases). Germline loops: CDR1 LGHNA, CDR2 YSLEER. The CDR3 has 15 amino acids. Trimming removed 1 base at V and 4 bases at J, with 13 bases between. Here the CDR3 DNA reads TGCGCCAGCAGCCAAGGAGGGGGAGGGGGCACTGAAGCTTTCTTT. Translating gives CASSQGGGGGTEAFF.

This clone has only one observation. V gene TRBV4-3 combines with J gene TRBJ2-1; D uncertain. CDR1 LGHNA and CDR2 YSLEER come from the germline V gene. The CDR3 length is 16 residues. V was cut by 0 bases and J by 4 bases, with 13 bases left in between. CDR3 bases: TGCGCCAGCAGCCAAGATAGCAGACCCTATTACAATGAGCAGTTCTTC. Its translation is CASSQDSRPYYNEQFF.

This clone was seen more than once but under ten times. The chain couples TRBV7-9 to TRBJ2-6; no clear D. The CDR3 spans 18 residues. CDR1 is SEHNR, CDR2 FQNEAQ, per germline (reference sequence). Trimming left V 3 bases short and J 0 bases short, with 15 bases between. Here the CDR3 DNA reads TGTGCCAGCAGCTTGTTCAGTCTTGAAGGCTCTGGGGCCAACGTCCTGACTTTC. It translates to CASSLFSLEGSGANVLTF.

The chain uses TRBV4-2 and TRBJ1-4; D is ambiguous. This CDR3 contains 15 residues. CDR1 and CDR2 from the germline V gene are LGHNA and YNFKEQ. Trimming took off 3 bases at V and 5 bases at J, with 13 bases between the two ends. The CDR3 sequence: CASSQTRNRNEKLFF. CDR3 sequence (DNA): TGTGCCAGCAGCCAGACACGGAACAGAAATGAAAAACTGTTTTTT.